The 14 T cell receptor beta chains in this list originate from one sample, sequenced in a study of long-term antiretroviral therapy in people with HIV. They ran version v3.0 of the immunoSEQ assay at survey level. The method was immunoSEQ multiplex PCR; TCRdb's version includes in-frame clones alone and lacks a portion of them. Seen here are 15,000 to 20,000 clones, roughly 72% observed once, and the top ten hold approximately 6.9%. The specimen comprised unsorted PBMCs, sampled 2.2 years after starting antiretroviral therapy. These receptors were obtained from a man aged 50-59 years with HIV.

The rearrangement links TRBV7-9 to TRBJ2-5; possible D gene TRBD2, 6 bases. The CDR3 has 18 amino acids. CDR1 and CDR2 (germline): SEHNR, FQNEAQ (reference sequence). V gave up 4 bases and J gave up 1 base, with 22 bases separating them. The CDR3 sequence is CASSSPGLLTSVQETQYF. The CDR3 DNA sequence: TGTGCCAGCAGCTCTCCGGGACTCCTCACCTCCGTCCAAGAGACCCAGTACTTC.

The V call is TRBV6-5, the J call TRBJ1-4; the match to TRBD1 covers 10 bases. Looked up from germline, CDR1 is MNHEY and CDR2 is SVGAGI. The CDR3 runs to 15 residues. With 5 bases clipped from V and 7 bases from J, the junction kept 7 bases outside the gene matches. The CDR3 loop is CASSPSDRGSEKLFF. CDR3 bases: TGTGCCAGCAGTCCATCGGACAGGGGGAGTGAAAAACTGTTTTTT.

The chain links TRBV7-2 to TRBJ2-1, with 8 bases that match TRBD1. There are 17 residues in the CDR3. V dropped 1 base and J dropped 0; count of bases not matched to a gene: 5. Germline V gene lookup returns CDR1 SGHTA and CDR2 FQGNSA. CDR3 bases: TGTGCCAGCAGCTTAGGCAGGGGGCTTAGCTCCTACAATGAGCAGTTCTTC. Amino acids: CASSLGRGLSSYNEQFF.

CDR3 bases: TGCGCCAGCAGCCCGTCGGAAGGGGTAGAAACTAATGAAAAACTGTTTTTT. It encodes CASSPSEGVETNEKLFF. The chain carries TRBV4-1 and TRBJ1-4, with D possibly matching TRBD1 (5 bases). The germline V gene has CDR1 MGHRA and CDR2 YSYEKL. This CDR3 is built from 17 residues. The ends were cut back, 4 bases at V and 1 base at J, with 16 bases in the middle.

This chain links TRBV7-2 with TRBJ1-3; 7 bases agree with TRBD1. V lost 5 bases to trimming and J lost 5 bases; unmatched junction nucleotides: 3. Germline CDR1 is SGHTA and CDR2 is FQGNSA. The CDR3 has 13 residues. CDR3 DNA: TGTGCCAGCAGCCCACAGGGGAGAAACACCATATATTTT. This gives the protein CASSPQGRNTIYF.

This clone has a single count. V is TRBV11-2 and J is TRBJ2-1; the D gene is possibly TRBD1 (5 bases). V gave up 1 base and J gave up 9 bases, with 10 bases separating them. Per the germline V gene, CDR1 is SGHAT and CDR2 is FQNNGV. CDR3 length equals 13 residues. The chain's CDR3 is CASSLGTMGEQFF. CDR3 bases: TGTGCCAGCAGCTTAGGGACAATGGGTGAGCAGTTCTTC.

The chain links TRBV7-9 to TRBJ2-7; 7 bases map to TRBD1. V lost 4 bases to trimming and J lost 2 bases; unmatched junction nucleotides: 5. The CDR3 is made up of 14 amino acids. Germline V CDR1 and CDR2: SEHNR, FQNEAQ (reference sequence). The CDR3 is CASSSRGRAYEQYF. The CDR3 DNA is TGTGCCAGCAGCTCAAGGGGGCGCGCCTACGAGCAGTACTTC.

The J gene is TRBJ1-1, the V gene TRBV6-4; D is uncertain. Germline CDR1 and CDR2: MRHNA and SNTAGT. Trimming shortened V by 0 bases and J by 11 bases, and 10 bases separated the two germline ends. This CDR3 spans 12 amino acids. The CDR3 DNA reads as TGTGCCAGCAGTGACTCAGGGTCGAAGGCTTTCTTT. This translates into CASSDSGSKAFF.

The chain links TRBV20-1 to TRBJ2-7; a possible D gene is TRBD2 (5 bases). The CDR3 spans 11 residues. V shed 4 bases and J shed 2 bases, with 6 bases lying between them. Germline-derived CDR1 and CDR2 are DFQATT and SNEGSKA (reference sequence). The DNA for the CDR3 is TGCAGTGCTACGGGAACCTACGAGCAGTACTTC. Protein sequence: CSATGTYEQYF.

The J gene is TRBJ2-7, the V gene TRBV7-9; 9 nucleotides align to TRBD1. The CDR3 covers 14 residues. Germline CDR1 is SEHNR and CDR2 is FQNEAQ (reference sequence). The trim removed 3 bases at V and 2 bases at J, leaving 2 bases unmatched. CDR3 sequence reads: CASSFDRGTYEQYF. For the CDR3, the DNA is TGTGCCAGCAGCTTCGACAGGGGGACCTACGAGCAGTACTTC.

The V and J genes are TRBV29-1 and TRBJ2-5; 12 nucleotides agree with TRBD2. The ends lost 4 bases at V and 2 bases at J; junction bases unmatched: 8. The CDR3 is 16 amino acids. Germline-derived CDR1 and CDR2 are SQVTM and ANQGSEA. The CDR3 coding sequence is TGCAGCGTTGCCCGTCTCGGACTAGCGGGACAAGAGACCCAGTACTTC. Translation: CSVARLGLAGQETQYF. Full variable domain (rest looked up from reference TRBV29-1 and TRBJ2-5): SAVISQKPSRDICQRGTSLTIQCQVDSQVTMMFWYRQQPGQSLTLIATANQGSEATYESGFVIDKFPISRPNLTFSTLTVSNMSPEDSSIYLCSVARLGLAGQETQYFGPGTRLLVL.

The CDR3 spells CASSLGGSALEQYF. The CDR3 nucleotides read TGTGCCAGCAGCTTAGGTGGATCGGCTCTCGAGCAGTACTTC. The rearrangement uses TRBV7-2 and TRBJ2-7; D is undetermined. Deletions cut 1 base from V and 6 bases from J, with 13 bases between. CDR3 size: 14 residues. CDR1 SGHTA and CDR2 FQGNSA come from the germline V gene.

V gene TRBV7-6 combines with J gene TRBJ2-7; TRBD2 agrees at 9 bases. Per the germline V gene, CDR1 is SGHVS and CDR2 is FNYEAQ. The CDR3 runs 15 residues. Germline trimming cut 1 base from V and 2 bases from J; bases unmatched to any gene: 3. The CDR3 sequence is CASSLGGGRAYEQYF. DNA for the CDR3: TGTGCCAGCAGCTTAGGTGGCGGGAGGGCCTACGAGCAGTACTTC.

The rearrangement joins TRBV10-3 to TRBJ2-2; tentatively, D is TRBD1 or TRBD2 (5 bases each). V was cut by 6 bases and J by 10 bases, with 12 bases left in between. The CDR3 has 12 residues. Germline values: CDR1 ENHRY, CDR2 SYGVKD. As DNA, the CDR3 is TGTGCCATCAGACCGGGGCGCGAGGAGCTGTTTTTT. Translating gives CAIRPGREELFF.